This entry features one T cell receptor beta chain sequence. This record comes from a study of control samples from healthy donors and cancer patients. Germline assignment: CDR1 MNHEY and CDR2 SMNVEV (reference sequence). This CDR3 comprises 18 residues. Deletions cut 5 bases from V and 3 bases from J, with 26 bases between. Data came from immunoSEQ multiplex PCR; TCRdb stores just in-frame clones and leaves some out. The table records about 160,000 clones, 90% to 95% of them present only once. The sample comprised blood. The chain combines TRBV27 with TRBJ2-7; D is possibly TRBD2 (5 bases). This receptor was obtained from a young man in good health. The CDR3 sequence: CASSQTRVGLGENYEQYF. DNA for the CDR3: TGTGCCAGCAGTCAAACGAGGGTCGGTTTAGGAGAAAACTACGAGCAGTACTTC.